Following are 31 T cell receptor beta chains from one sample sequenced in a study of T cell repertoires in cytomegalovirus infection. In TCRdb, the reads were re-called with MiXCR into one record per CDR3 protein. The repertoire holds roughly 80,000 distinct CDR3 sequences, with 35% to 50% as singletons. These receptors' antigens are unknown. Sequenced here: CD8+ T cells from cultured PBMCs, sampled from culture after CMV antigen stimulation. The receptors were gathered from a human donor in good health (CMV status not recorded). Some clones in this sample may be carry-over from other donors' samples.

This chain links TRBV7-9 with TRBJ2-1; 8 bases line up with TRBD1. The CDR3 covers 17 residues. CDR1 is SEHNR, CDR2 FQNEAQ, per germline (reference sequence). J gave up 5 bases and V 1 base, and 10 bases lay outside the gene matches. As DNA, the CDR3 is TGTGCCAGCAGCTTAGTCTTATCCGGACAGGGAAACAATGAGCAGTTCTTC. Translated, it gives CASSLVLSGQGNNEQFF.

The chain employs TRBV7-9 and TRBJ2-1; perhaps TRBD1 as D (5 bases). Germline V gene data show CDR1 as SEHNR and CDR2 as FQNEAQ (reference sequence). This CDR3 comprises 16 residues. Trimming stripped 5 bases from V and 6 bases from J, with 20 bases between. The CDR3 is CASSEVEAGFGNEQFF. The CDR3 nucleotides are TGTGCCAGCAGCGAAGTAGAGGCAGGGTTTGGCAATGAGCAGTTCTTC.

With respect to this clonotype: A junction boundary mismatches the germline segment, possibly from a read error. The chain links TRBV23-1 to TRBJ2-3; 8 bases are shared with TRBD1. TRBV23-1 is treated as an ORF (open reading frame) with a function not yet certain. The CDR3 runs 21 residues. The DNA for the CDR3 is TGCGTCAGCAGTCAGTCGCCAACAGGGGGGTTTCCAATCCCCAGCACAGATACGCAGTATTTT. Residues: CVSSQSPTGGFPIPSTDTQYF.

The V gene is TRBV7-2, the J gene TRBJ2-7, with D perhaps TRBD1 (5 bases). The CDR3 has 13 residues. CDR1 and CDR2 from the germline V gene are SGHTA and FQGNSA. Trimming cost V 3 bases and J 6 bases, with 12 bases left between them. The CDR3 is CASSFAGSGEQYF. The CDR3 bases are TGTGCCAGCAGCTTCGCAGGGTCTGGCGAGCAGTACTTC.

This clonotype was seen a single time. The chain uses TRBV5-6 and TRBJ2-1; the match to TRBD2 covers 11 bases. The junction had 7 bases not matched to a gene; V was cut back by 2 bases and J by 3 bases. This CDR3 is built from 17 residues. CDR1 and CDR2 from the germline V gene are SGHDT and YYEEEE. CDR3 residues: CASSFASGGINYNEQFF. The CDR3 nucleotides are TGTGCCAGCAGCTTTGCTAGCGGGGGGATCAACTACAATGAGCAGTTCTTC.

This chain uses TRBV7-3 with TRBJ2-6; D may correspond to TRBD1 or TRBD2 (6 bases each). The CDR3 has 23 residues. Deletions cut 1 base from V and 0 bases from J, with 28 bases between. The germline gives CDR1 SGHTA, CDR2 FQGTGA. The DNA for the CDR3 is TGTGCCAGCAGCTTAAACGCAATTCTAGGGGGGCCAGGAGCAACCTCTGGGGCCAACGTCCTGACTTTC. Protein sequence: CASSLNAILGGPGATSGANVLTF. The full variable domain, its missing parts supplied by reference TRBV7-3 and TRBJ2-6, is GAGVSQTPSNKVTEKGKYVELRCDPISGHTALYWYRQSLGQGPEFLIYFQGTGAADDSGLPNDRFFAVRPEGSVSTLKIQRTERGDSAVYLCASSLNAILGGPGATSGANVLTFGAGSRLTVL.

This clonotype showed up just a few times. This chain connects TRBV7-2 to TRBJ1-1; D perhaps matches TRBD1 (6 bases). The V end lost 1 base, the J end lost 8 bases, and 23 bases lay between the germline ends. Germline lookup yields CDR1 SGHTA and CDR2 FQGNSA. The CDR3 is made up of 17 amino acids. In DNA, the CDR3 is TGTGCCAGCAGCTTAGTAGGTTTGGGGGGCCCTATTCAGGAAGCTTTCTTT. This codes for CASSLVGLGGPIQEAFF.

The V gene is TRBV15, the J gene TRBJ1-3; no definite D call. V gave up 0 bases and J gave up 4 bases, with 10 bases separating them. CDR3 length equals 15 residues. Germline values: CDR1 LNHNV, CDR2 YYDKDF (reference sequence). CDR3 loop: CATSRDLGSGNTIYF. For the CDR3, the DNA is TGTGCCACCAGCAGAGATCTTGGATCCGGAAACACCATATATTTT.

V and J are TRBV20-1 and TRBJ2-1; 9 bases agree with TRBD2. Per germline, CDR1 DFQATT and CDR2 SNEGSKA (reference sequence). After removal of 2 bases from V and 1 base from J, the junction contained 12 bases not matched to a gene. CDR3 length: 18 residues. The CDR3 DNA follows: TGCAGTGCTAGATTGGGCGGGGGGGCGGGATCGTCCTACAATGAGCAGTTCTTC. The encoded protein is CSARLGGGAGSSYNEQFF.

The CDR3 reads CASSLAGTGSTGELFF. The CDR3 DNA reads TGTGCCAGCAGCTTAGCAGGGACAGGGTCCACCGGGGAGCTGTTTTTT. This chain connects TRBV11-3 to TRBJ2-2, with 9 bases that match TRBD1. The CDR3 sequence is 16 residues long. Trimming took 1 base from V and 4 from J; bases not matched to a gene: 4. Germline assignment: CDR1 SGHNT and CDR2 YENEEA.

The V call is TRBV6-1, the J call TRBJ2-4, with 7 bases that match TRBD1. Germline V gene data show CDR1 as MNHNS and CDR2 as SASEGT. CDR3 length equals 13 residues. With V trimmed by 4 bases and J by 8 bases, 5 bases remained unmatched. This CDR3 is CASSAVQGDIQYF. The CDR3 bases are TGTGCCAGCAGTGCGGTCCAGGGGGACATTCAGTACTTC.

This clonotype was found once. The V and J genes are TRBV5-1 and TRBJ2-3; the match to TRBD2 covers 8 bases. Germline V gives CDR1 SGHRS, CDR2 YFSETQ. The CDR3 has 15 amino acids. J gave up 1 base and V 2 bases, and 3 bases lay outside the gene matches. The CDR3 bases are TGCGCCAGCAGCTTAGCGGGGGACCGCACAGATACGCAGTATTTT. Its protein product is CASSLAGDRTDTQYF.

The chain combines TRBV7-4 with TRBJ2-3; 12 bases match TRBD1. Germline V gives CDR1 SGHVT, CDR2 SQSDAQ. CDR3 length: 16 amino acids. J was trimmed by 2 bases and V by 10 bases; bases with no gene match: 10. CDR3 sequence (DNA): TGTGCCATCCCAGGGGGACAGGGGGCTGACACAGATACGCAGTATTTT. It encodes CAIPGGQGADTDTQYF.

The chain is built from TRBV12-3 or TRBV12-4 and TRBJ2-3; D is uncertain. This CDR3 region has 11 residues. Deletions cut 5 bases from V and 6 bases from J, with 6 bases between. In DNA, the CDR3 is TGTGCCAGCAGTGTAGGGGATACGCAGTATTTT. This encodes CASSVGDTQYF.

The rearrangement links TRBV7-2 to TRBJ1-1; 8 bases are shared with TRBD1. Germline V gene sequence: CDR1 SGHTA, CDR2 FQGNSA. CDR3 length: 14 amino acids. J gave up 10 bases and V 5 bases, and 12 bases lay outside the gene matches. This chain's CDR3 is CASSLWTGYLVAFF. The CDR3 coding sequence is TGTGCCAGCAGCCTCTGGACAGGGTACTTGGTAGCTTTCTTT.

V usage is TRBV12-3 or TRBV12-4 and J usage is TRBJ1-4, with 7 bases identical to TRBD1. The V gene end was trimmed by 7 bases and the J gene end by 6 bases; junction bases not matched to a gene: 5. The CDR3 totals 13 residues. The CDR3 coding sequence is TGTGCCAGCAACGGACAGGTGGATGAAAAACTGTTTTTT. Translation gives CASNGQVDEKLFF.

This clonotype was seen at least ten times. This chain uses TRBV5-1 with TRBJ2-3; TRBD2 aligns across 11 bases. CDR3 size: 16 residues. Per germline, CDR1 SGHRS and CDR2 YFSETQ. V was clipped by 4 bases and J by 2 bases; unmatched bases: 6. The CDR3 is CASSGGLAGNTDTQYF. For the CDR3, the DNA is TGCGCCAGCAGCGGCGGACTAGCGGGTAACACAGATACGCAGTATTTT.

The V gene is TRBV11-2, the J gene TRBJ2-7; 11 bases line up with TRBD1. With 7 bases clipped from V and 2 bases from J, the junction kept 13 bases outside the gene matches. This CDR3 comprises 17 residues. Germline assignment: CDR1 SGHAT and CDR2 FQNNGV. This chain's CDR3 is CASTPGGQGVITYEQYF. The CDR3 DNA reads as TGTGCCAGCACCCCGGGGGGACAGGGGGTTATAACCTACGAGCAGTACTTC.

The chain uses TRBV6-8 and TRBJ2-3, with 13 nucleotides matching TRBD2. The CDR3 totals 17 residues. Germline CDR1 MNHGY, CDR2 SAAAGT. Unmatched junction bases numbered 11, after V lost 6 bases and J lost 5 bases. The CDR3 DNA reads TGTGCCAGCAGGCGGAGCCCGGGACTAGCGGGGCTAGATACGCAGTATTTT. Its translation: CASRRSPGLAGLDTQYF.

The chain has TRBV7-8 and TRBJ1-5, with TRBD1 as a possible D gene (5 bases). Germline CDR1 is SGHVS and CDR2 is FQNEAQ. The ends were cut back, 5 bases at V and 5 bases at J, with 22 bases in the middle. The CDR3 totals 17 residues. This chain's CDR3 is CASSLGPAAGWHQPQHF. As DNA, the CDR3 is TGTGCCAGCAGCCTAGGCCCGGCGGCAGGGTGGCATCAGCCCCAGCATTTT. Full variable domain (remainder filled in from reference TRBV7-8 and TRBJ1-5): GAGVSQSPRYKVAKRGQDVALRCDPISGHVSLFWYQQALGQGPEFLTYFQNEAQLDKSGLPSDRFFAERPEGSVSTLKIQRTQQEDSAVYLCASSLGPAAGWHQPQHFGDGTRLSIL.

The chain uses TRBV2 and TRBJ2-1, with TRBD1 matching over 9 bases. CDR1 and CDR2 from the germline V gene are SNHLY and FYNNEI. With V trimmed by 3 bases and J by 4 bases, 4 bases remained unmatched. This CDR3 comprises 15 residues. The CDR3 is CASSDGTGIYNEQFF. The CDR3 DNA follows: TGTGCCAGCAGTGATGGGACAGGGATATACAATGAGCAGTTCTTC.

The gene calls are TRBV5-1 and TRBJ2-1, with 9 bases matching TRBD1. Trimming cost V 4 bases and J 1 base; bases outside gene matches: 6. Germline lookup yields CDR1 SGHRS and CDR2 YFSETQ. The CDR3 runs 16 residues. CDR3 region: CASSPLTGGSYNEQFF. CDR3 nucleotides: TGCGCCAGCAGCCCATTGACAGGGGGATCCTACAATGAGCAGTTCTTC.

This clonotype was detected a few times. The J gene is TRBJ2-2, the V gene TRBV4-3; TRBD1 aligns across 7 bases. Germline loops: CDR1 LGHNA, CDR2 YSLEER. J gave up 5 bases and V 1 base, and 7 bases lay outside the gene matches. The CDR3 runs 16 residues. The CDR3 protein is CASSQGASGGTGELFF. The CDR3 nucleotides read TGCGCCAGCAGCCAAGGGGCATCAGGGGGTACCGGGGAGCTGTTTTTT.

This clonotype was counted only a few times. The V and J genes are TRBV4-1 and TRBJ1-4; D is unresolved. Per the germline V gene, CDR1 is MGHRA and CDR2 is YSYEKL. The CDR3 is 13 amino acids. V lost 7 bases and J lost 7, with 13 bases in between. The chain's CDR3 is CASMSTAREKLFF. As DNA, the CDR3 is TGCGCCAGCATGAGTACAGCACGTGAAAAACTGTTTTTT.

This clonotype appeared many times. The rearrangement uses TRBV2 and TRBJ2-5; TRBD2 aligns across 13 bases. Germline CDR1 SNHLY, CDR2 FYNNEI. The CDR3 length is 16 residues. J gave up 3 bases and V 3 bases, and 4 bases lay outside the gene matches. The CDR3 sequence: CASSDGTSGDKETQYF. The CDR3 DNA reads as TGTGCCAGCAGTGATGGGACTAGCGGGGATAAAGAGACCCAGTACTTC.

This clonotype has only a few counts. V is TRBV12-3 or TRBV12-4 and J is TRBJ2-2; D tentatively reads TRBD1 or TRBD2 (6 bases each). V lost 6 bases to trimming and J lost 1 base, with 21 bases between them. This CDR3 region has 18 residues. CDR3 DNA: TGTGCCAGCAGCCCGAACGAAAGGGGGGCCGGGAACACCGGGGAGCTGTTTTTT. Translation: CASSPNERGAGNTGELFF.

The chain recombines TRBV20-1 with TRBJ2-1, with D possibly being TRBD2 (5 bases). The CDR3 consists of 16 residues. Between the trimmed V and J ends, which lost 3 bases and 0 bases, there was a span of 15 bases. Germline CDR1 DFQATT, CDR2 SNEGSKA (reference sequence). CDR3 region: CSARTLGGSSYNEQFF. The CDR3 nucleotides are TGCAGTGCTAGGACCTTGGGTGGGAGCTCCTACAATGAGCAGTTCTTC.

Ten or more counts support this clonotype. The V and J genes are TRBV15 and TRBJ2-3; D is undetermined. The CDR3 has 15 residues. Deletions cut 0 bases from V and 1 base from J, with 8 bases between. CDR1 LNHNV and CDR2 YYDKDF come from the germline V gene (reference sequence). The CDR3 here is CATSRDPTGTDTQYF. The CDR3 DNA follows: TGTGCCACCAGCAGAGATCCCACCGGCACAGATACGCAGTATTTT. Using reference TRBV15 and TRBJ2-3 for the parts outside the CDR3, the full variable domain is DAMVIQNPRYQVTQFGKPVTLSCSQTLNHNVMYWYQQKSSQAPKLLFHYYDKDFNNEADTPDNFQSRRPNTSFCFLDIRSPGLGDTAMYLCATSRDPTGTDTQYFGPGTRLTVL.

This clonotype was detected only a few times. This rearrangement joins TRBV27 to TRBJ1-1; D is perhaps TRBD1 (6 bases). V lost 5 bases and J lost 0, with 13 bases in between. The CDR3 loop spans 15 amino acids. Germline V gene data show CDR1 as MNHEY and CDR2 as SMNVEV (reference sequence). CDR3 region: CASSVLGGLNTEAFF. CDR3 bases: TGTGCCAGCAGTGTACTAGGGGGATTGAACACTGAAGCTTTCTTT.

The genes are TRBV12-3 or TRBV12-4 and TRBJ2-3; TRBD2 agrees at 7 bases. The CDR3 is made up of 16 amino acids. J gave up 2 bases and V 2 bases, and 7 bases lay outside the gene matches. CDR3 in amino acids: CASSLIQGGNTDTQYF. Written as DNA, the CDR3 is TGTGCCAGCAGTTTAATCCAGGGAGGGAACACAGATACGCAGTATTTT.

The table lists this clonotype with many counts. The genes are TRBV7-2 and TRBJ2-7, with D perhaps matching TRBD2 (5 bases). Germline assignment: CDR1 SGHTA and CDR2 FQGNSA. The CDR3 is 17 amino acids. V dropped 0 bases and J dropped 2 bases, with 17 bases sitting between them. CDR3 amino acids: CASSLAPIVRVPYEQYF. The CDR3 nucleotides read TGTGCCAGCAGCTTAGCACCTATCGTGAGGGTCCCCTACGAGCAGTACTTC.